Below are 32 T cell receptor beta chains sequenced from a single sample in a study of T-cell memory formation after mild COVID-19. Using its own MiXCR run on the 5' RACE reads, TCRdb lists one record per CDR3 protein. The sample yields around 200,000 distinct CDR3 sequences, over 9.5% seen once. Specimen: PBMCs or a T cell subset sorted from them (not recorded which). The receptors were sampled from a man aged 18 to 29 who had mild COVID-19 (a few samples of this study predate the infection). Cell type and time point are not known.

This clonotype was detected a few times. The chain has TRBV6-5 and TRBJ1-5, with unresolved D. Trimming pared 7 bases from V and 0 bases from J, leaving 13 bases between. In germline, CDR1 is MNHEY, CDR2 SVGAGI. The CDR3 extends over 15 amino acids. The DNA of the CDR3 is TGTGCCAGCAATCCTACTAGTAATAGCAATCAGCCCCAGCATTTT. It encodes CASNPTSNSNQPQHF.

The chain links TRBV20-1 to TRBJ2-4; 8 bases are shared with TRBD2. The germline V gene encodes CDR1 DFQATT and CDR2 SNEGSKA (reference sequence). J lost 3 bases, V lost 0 bases, and 4 bases had no gene match. This CDR3 has 15 amino acids. For the CDR3, the DNA is TGCAGTGCTAGAGAAGCGGGGGTGGGCAAAAACATTCAGTACTTC. Translation: CSAREAGVGKNIQYF.

The chain joins TRBV4-1 to TRBJ1-2; 8 nucleotides align to TRBD1. Germline V gene lookup returns CDR1 MGHRA and CDR2 YSYEKL. The CDR3 is made up of 18 amino acids. With 1 base clipped from V and 3 bases from J, the junction kept 13 bases outside the gene matches. CDR3 sequence reads: CASSQGKGRQGRDYGYTF. CDR3 in DNA: TGCGCCAGCAGCCAAGGAAAGGGACGACAGGGGAGGGACTATGGCTACACCTTC.

The table lists this clonotype with many counts. The V and J genes are TRBV29-1 and TRBJ2-2, with 12 positions matching TRBD2. Germline trimming cut 7 bases from V and 0 bases from J; bases unmatched to any gene: 3. In germline, CDR1 is SQVTM, CDR2 ANQGSEA. CDR3 length equals 15 residues. The CDR3 protein is CSARTSGANTGELFF. The CDR3 region has the DNA TGCAGCGCGAGGACTAGCGGGGCGAACACCGGGGAGCTGTTTTTT.

This rearrangement joins TRBV7-2 to TRBJ1-1; TRBD1 aligns across 11 bases. Germline-derived CDR1 and CDR2 are SGHTA and FQGNSA. CDR3 length: 16 amino acids. V shed 2 bases and J 5 bases; nucleotides not matched to a gene: 7. The CDR3 here is CASSLMSGTGGTEAFF. CDR3 nucleotides: TGTGCCAGCAGCTTAATGTCCGGGACAGGGGGGACTGAAGCTTTCTTT.

The gene calls are TRBV12-3 or TRBV12-4 and TRBJ1-5, with 9 nucleotides matching TRBD1. The CDR3 is 15 amino acids. After removal of 6 bases from V and 1 base from J, the junction contained 4 bases not matched to a gene. The CDR3 protein is CASRAGTGSNQPQHF. DNA for the CDR3: TGTGCCAGCAGGGCCGGGACAGGGAGCAATCAGCCCCAGCATTTT.

The rearrangement uses TRBV12-3 or TRBV12-4 and TRBJ1-2, with a weak D call TRBD1 (5 bases). This CDR3 spans 13 amino acids. V lost 3 bases to trimming and J lost 7 bases, with 12 bases between them. The CDR3 nucleotides are TGTGCCAGCAGTTTCGGGGGTTCGGGTGGCTACACCTTC. Translated: CASSFGGSGGYTF.

The chain couples TRBV4-3 to TRBJ2-3, with D unclear. Between the trimmed V and J ends, which lost 0 bases and 2 bases, there was a span of 6 bases. This CDR3 region has 14 residues. The germline CDR1 and CDR2 sequences are LGHNA and YSLEER. The CDR3 coding sequence is TGCGCCAGCAGCCAAGATCATAACACAGATACGCAGTATTTT. Its translation is CASSQDHNTDTQYF.

The J gene is TRBJ2-5, the V gene TRBV7-8; D is possibly TRBD1 (5 bases). The CDR3 covers 16 residues. Germline V CDR1 and CDR2: SGHVS, FQNEAQ. Trimming pared 5 bases from V and 1 base from J, leaving 17 bases between. CDR3 sequence reads: CASSGRLQGSQETQYF. CDR3 DNA sequence: TGTGCCAGCAGCGGACGCCTTCAGGGCTCCCAAGAGACCCAGTACTTC.

The gene calls are TRBV10-1 and TRBJ2-1, with 7 bases aligning to TRBD2. Germline CDR1 reads WNHNN; CDR2 reads SYGVQD (reference sequence). V trimming: 5 bases; J trimming: 1 base; junction bases outside the gene matches: 8. The CDR3 covers 16 residues. CDR3 bases: TGCGCCAGCAGTTCGATACCTAGCGGATCCTACAATGAGCAGTTCTTC. Translation gives CASSSIPSGSYNEQFF.

This clonotype was counted between two and nine times. The chain has TRBV7-8 and TRBJ1-1; D is undetermined. There are 13 residues in the CDR3. V dropped 5 bases and J dropped 4 bases, with 11 bases sitting between them. Looked up from germline, CDR1 is SGHVS and CDR2 is FQNEAQ. This CDR3 is CASSVPAGTEAFF. CDR3 DNA: TGTGCCAGCAGCGTGCCGGCGGGCACTGAAGCTTTCTTT.

The V call is TRBV20-1, the J call TRBJ1-2, with a possible D match to TRBD1 (5 bases). Trimming took off 0 bases at V and 2 bases at J, with 19 bases between the two ends. This CDR3 has 17 residues. Germline V gene data show CDR1 as DFQATT and CDR2 as SNEGSKA (reference sequence). The CDR3 region is CSARDLIGRGTNYGYTF. CDR3 nucleotide sequence: TGCAGTGCTAGAGATCTAATTGGGAGGGGTACGAACTATGGCTACACCTTC.

The chain combines TRBV6-1 with TRBJ2-1; 7 bases map to TRBD1. In germline, CDR1 is MNHNS, CDR2 SASEGT. This CDR3 is built from 13 residues. V lost 5 bases, J lost 10 bases, and 8 bases stayed unmatched. The CDR3: CASSPQGVGEQFF. DNA for the CDR3: TGTGCCAGCAGTCCTCAGGGGGTCGGGGAGCAGTTCTTC.

The chain couples TRBV5-1 to TRBJ1-1, with 10 bases identical to TRBD1. Germline CDR1 SGHRS, CDR2 YFSETQ. V dropped 4 bases and J dropped 3; count of bases not matched to a gene: 6. The CDR3 spans 15 residues. The CDR3 DNA is TGCGCCAGCAGCAGCGGACAGGGGGACGACACTGAAGCTTTCTTT. Translated: CASSSGQGDDTEAFF. Full variable domain (rest looked up from reference TRBV5-1 and TRBJ1-1): KAGVTQTPRYLIKTRGQQVTLSCSPISGHRSVSWYQQTPGQGLQFLFEYFSETQRNKGNFPGRFSGRQFSNSRSEMNVSTLELGDSALYLCASSSGQGDDTEAFFGQGTRLTVV.

The sample holds a few counts of this clonotype. The rearrangement joins TRBV4-1 to TRBJ1-3; D is unresolved. Germline CDR1 reads MGHRA; CDR2 reads YSYEKL. The V end lost 0 bases, the J end lost 9 bases, and 27 bases lay between the germline ends. CDR3 length: 19 amino acids. The CDR3 coding sequence is TGCGCCAGCAGCCAAGAGGAATCGTCGCTCGGGGTGGGCGATTGCACCATATATTTT. Its translation is CASSQEESSLGVGDCTIYF.

This clonotype was counted only a few times. V and J are TRBV5-5 and TRBJ2-1; D remains ambiguous. In germline, CDR1 is SGHKS, CDR2 YYEKEE (reference sequence). V was pared by 5 bases and J by 4 bases, with 25 bases between. CDR3 length: 18 amino acids. This CDR3 is CASRSAPPAGSLYNEQFF. The CDR3 region has the DNA TGTGCCAGCAGGTCAGCCCCTCCCGCCGGGTCACTATACAATGAGCAGTTCTTC.

This clonotype has just a few counts. The chain carries TRBV12-3 or TRBV12-4 and TRBJ1-5; D perhaps matches TRBD1 (5 bases). The CDR3 sequence is 17 residues long. V lost 0 bases, J lost 6 bases, and 18 bases lay in between. The CDR3: CASSLAAAGPAFQPQHF. The CDR3, as DNA: TGTGCCAGCAGTTTAGCAGCCGCAGGGCCAGCGTTTCAGCCCCAGCATTTT.

The table lists this clonotype with many counts. The gene calls are TRBV5-1 and TRBJ2-5; no reliable D call. The CDR3 runs to 17 residues. Germline assignment: CDR1 SGHRS and CDR2 YFSETQ. The V end was cut by 3 bases, the J end by 2 bases, with 20 bases between. CDR3: CASSSALDGLLQETQYF. In DNA, the CDR3 is TGCGCCAGCAGCTCTGCTCTGGACGGGCTCCTTCAAGAGACCCAGTACTTC.

This clonotype was found a few times. This chain joins TRBV6-4 and TRBJ2-1; D may match TRBD1 or TRBD2 (5 bases each). The ends were cut back, 6 bases at V and 10 bases at J, with 19 bases in the middle. This CDR3 has 14 residues. Germline V gives CDR1 MRHNA, CDR2 SNTAGT. CDR3 region: CASSYGLGGREQFF. The CDR3 DNA sequence: TGTGCCAGCAGCTACGGACTTGGGGGTCGGGAGCAGTTCTTC.

This clonotype has at least ten counts. This chain joins TRBV5-1 and TRBJ2-2; D tentatively reads TRBD1 or TRBD2 (5 bases each). Germline V gene lookup returns CDR1 SGHRS and CDR2 YFSETQ. The CDR3 loop spans 15 amino acids. The V gene lost 2 bases and the J gene lost 1 base, with 9 bases spanning the gap. CDR3 loop: CASSFGTKNTGELFF. The CDR3 DNA is TGCGCCAGCAGCTTCGGGACCAAGAACACCGGGGAGCTGTTTTTT.

The chain combines TRBV6-2 or TRBV6-3 with TRBJ2-3; D may be TRBD2 (7 bases). The CDR3 length is 16 residues. Germline V gene lookup returns CDR1 MNHEY and CDR2 SVGEGT. With 4 bases removed from V and 2 bases from J, the gap between germline ends came to 16 bases. CDR3 coding DNA: TGTGCCAGCAGTTCCGACCGGGGGGCCAACACAGATACGCAGTATTTT. This codes for CASSSDRGANTDTQYF.

In nucleotides, the CDR3 is TGTGCCAGCAGCGTAGAGTCGAGGGGTGAGACCCAGTACTTC. Protein product: CASSVESRGETQYF. This chain uses TRBV9 with TRBJ2-5, with D perhaps given as TRBD1 or TRBD2 (5 bases each). The CDR3 consists of 14 residues. The V end was cut by 0 bases, the J end by 5 bases, with 11 bases between. Germline V gene lookup returns CDR1 SGDLS and CDR2 YYNGEE.

The chain links TRBV7-2 to TRBJ2-3, with D tentatively TRBD2 (6 bases). V was clipped by 6 bases and J by 6 bases, with 19 bases between them. CDR3 size: 15 residues. Germline assignment: CDR1 SGHTA and CDR2 FQGNSA. The CDR3 spells CASSPPLYGGDTQYF. Written as DNA, the CDR3 is TGTGCCAGCAGTCCCCCCCTTTACGGGGGTGATACGCAGTATTTT.

This chain joins TRBV4-3 and TRBJ1-2; the match to TRBD1 covers 7 bases. The V gene's germline CDR1 is LGHNA and CDR2 YSLEER. The CDR3 spans 15 residues. J gave up 3 bases and V 3 bases, and 7 bases lay outside the gene matches. The CDR3 nucleotides are TGCGCCAGCAGCCAGAGGGCAGGGGGGCACTATGGCTACACCTTC. It codes for CASSQRAGGHYGYTF.

This clonotype was observed a few times. The rearrangement links TRBV7-9 to TRBJ2-3, with a weak D call TRBD2 (6 bases). Trimming pared 5 bases from V and 2 bases from J, leaving 17 bases between. CDR3 length: 16 amino acids. Per germline, CDR1 SEHNR and CDR2 FQNEAQ (reference sequence). The CDR3 nucleotides read TGTGCCAGCAGCATGGCTAGCGCGATAAACACAGATACGCAGTATTTT. Translated: CASSMASAINTDTQYF. Supplemented by reference TRBV7-9 and TRBJ2-3, the full variable domain reads DTGVSQNPRHKITKRGQNVTFRCDPISEHNRLYWYRQTLGQGPEFLTYFQNEAQLEKSRLLSDRFSAERPKGSFSTLEIQRTEQGDSAMYLCASSMASAINTDTQYFGPGTRLTVL.

This clonotype was seen a few times. The chain uses TRBV12-3 or TRBV12-4 and TRBJ2-1; TRBD2 is a possible D gene (6 bases). Trimming removed 7 bases from V and 0 bases from J, with 13 bases in between. This CDR3 region has 15 residues. Here the CDR3 reads CASILAGSSYNEQFF. In nucleotides, the CDR3 is TGTGCCAGCATCTTGGCGGGGAGCTCCTACAATGAGCAGTTCTTC.

A few counts support this clonotype. The chain links TRBV6-2 or TRBV6-3 to TRBJ1-5; D is uncertain. CDR3 size: 17 residues. V dropped 2 bases and J dropped 2 bases, with 16 bases sitting between them. Germline V gives CDR1 MNHEY, CDR2 SVGEGT. The DNA for the CDR3 is TGTGCCAGCAGTTACCGGCGGGGAACCCGGGGCAATCAGCCCCAGCATTTT. It specifies CASSYRRGTRGNQPQHF.

This clonotype was found a few times. The chain uses TRBV5-1 and TRBJ2-4; D perhaps matches TRBD2 (5 bases). Trimming left V 0 bases short and J 3 bases short, with 13 bases between. The CDR3 consists of 16 residues. Germline V lookup: CDR1 SGHRS, CDR2 YFSETQ. CDR3 coding DNA: TGCGCCAGCAGCTTGGTAGTTCGGGGTAGCAAAAACATTCAGTACTTC. Its protein is CASSLVVRGSKNIQYF.

J is TRBJ2-7 and V is TRBV5-1, with a possible D match to TRBD1 (6 bases). Germline V gene data show CDR1 as SGHRS and CDR2 as YFSETQ. The CDR3 spans 15 residues. The ends were cut back, 0 bases at V and 5 bases at J, with 15 bases in the middle. The CDR3 DNA is TGCGCCAGCAGCTTGGATCAAAGGGGGATAGACGAGCAGTACTTC. Amino acids: CASSLDQRGIDEQYF.

The chain combines TRBV19 with TRBJ1-1; 7 bases match TRBD1. V shed 8 bases, J shed 7 bases, and the junction held 7 bases outside the gene matches. The CDR3 runs to 12 residues. Germline V CDR1 and CDR2: LNHDA, SQIVND (reference sequence). This chain's CDR3 is CASEGAMGEAFF. The CDR3, as DNA: TGTGCCAGTGAGGGGGCGATGGGTGAAGCTTTCTTT.

Only a few counts were recorded for this clonotype. This chain uses TRBV2 with TRBJ1-2; 7 positions match TRBD1. The CDR3 totals 13 residues. J lost 3 bases, V lost 8 bases, and 6 bases had no gene match. In germline, CDR1 is SNHLY, CDR2 FYNNEI. The DNA of the CDR3 is TGTGCCAGCTACCGACAGGGCTACTATGGCTACACCTTC. Protein product: CASYRQGYYGYTF.

This sequence joins TRBV15 and TRBJ1-1; the D is unclear. This CDR3 is built from 15 residues. Germline V CDR1 and CDR2: LNHNV, YYDKDF (reference sequence). V shed 0 bases and J shed 4 bases, with 12 bases lying between them. CDR3 protein: CATSRDKGLGTEAFF. As DNA, the CDR3 is TGTGCCACCAGCAGAGATAAAGGGTTAGGCACTGAAGCTTTCTTT.